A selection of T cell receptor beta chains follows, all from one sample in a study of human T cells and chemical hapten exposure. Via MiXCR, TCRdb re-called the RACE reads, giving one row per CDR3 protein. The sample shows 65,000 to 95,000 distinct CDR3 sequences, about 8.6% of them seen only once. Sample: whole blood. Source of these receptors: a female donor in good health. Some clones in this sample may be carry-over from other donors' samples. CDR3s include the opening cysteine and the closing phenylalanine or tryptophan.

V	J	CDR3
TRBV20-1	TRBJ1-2	CSASFGYTF
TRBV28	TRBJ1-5	CASSREMASYSNQPQHF
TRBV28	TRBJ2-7	CASSSPAREQYF
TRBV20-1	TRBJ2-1	CSGGQGRFTYNEQFF
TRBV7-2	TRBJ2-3	CASSPEAGGPRTQYF
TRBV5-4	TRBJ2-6	CASSLDLSGANVLTF
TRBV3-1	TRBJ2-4	CASSQLPGSAKNIQYF
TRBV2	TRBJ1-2	CASSEGPRYGYTF
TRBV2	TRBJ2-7	CASSEGYSYEQYF
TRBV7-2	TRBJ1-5	CASSHPLEPQHF
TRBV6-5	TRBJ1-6	CASSKGLGNSPLHF
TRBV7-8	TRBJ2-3	CASSPLASTDTQYF
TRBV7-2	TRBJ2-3	CANSPIPGLAPDTQYF
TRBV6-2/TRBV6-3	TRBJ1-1	CASSSRTGSTEAFF
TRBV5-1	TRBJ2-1	CASSIYQRGDDYNEQFF
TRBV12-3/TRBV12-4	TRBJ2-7	CASSSDGESYEQYF
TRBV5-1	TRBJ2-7	CASSDAGVNSYEQYF
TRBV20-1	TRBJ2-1	CSARVLDRDNEQFF
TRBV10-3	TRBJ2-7	CAISDPLKTGAYEQYF
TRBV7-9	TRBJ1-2	CASSSGQEQGYTF
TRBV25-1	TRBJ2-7	CASSDPRTGGYEQYF